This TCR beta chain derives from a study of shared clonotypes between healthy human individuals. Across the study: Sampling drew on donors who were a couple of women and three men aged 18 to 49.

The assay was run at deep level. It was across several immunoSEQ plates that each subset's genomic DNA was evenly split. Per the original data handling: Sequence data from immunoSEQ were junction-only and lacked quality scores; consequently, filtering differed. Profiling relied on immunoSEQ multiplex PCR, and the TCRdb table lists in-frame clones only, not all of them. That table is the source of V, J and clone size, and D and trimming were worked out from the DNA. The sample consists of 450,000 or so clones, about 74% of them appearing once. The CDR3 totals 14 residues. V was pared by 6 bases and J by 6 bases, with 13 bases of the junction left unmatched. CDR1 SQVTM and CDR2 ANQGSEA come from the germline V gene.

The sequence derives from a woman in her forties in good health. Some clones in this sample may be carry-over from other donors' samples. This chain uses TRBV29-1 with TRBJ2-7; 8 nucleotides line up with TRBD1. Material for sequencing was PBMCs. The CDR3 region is CSVARTGSYSEQYF. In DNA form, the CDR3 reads TGCAGCGTGGCAAGGACAGGGAGCTATAGCGAGCAGTACTTC.